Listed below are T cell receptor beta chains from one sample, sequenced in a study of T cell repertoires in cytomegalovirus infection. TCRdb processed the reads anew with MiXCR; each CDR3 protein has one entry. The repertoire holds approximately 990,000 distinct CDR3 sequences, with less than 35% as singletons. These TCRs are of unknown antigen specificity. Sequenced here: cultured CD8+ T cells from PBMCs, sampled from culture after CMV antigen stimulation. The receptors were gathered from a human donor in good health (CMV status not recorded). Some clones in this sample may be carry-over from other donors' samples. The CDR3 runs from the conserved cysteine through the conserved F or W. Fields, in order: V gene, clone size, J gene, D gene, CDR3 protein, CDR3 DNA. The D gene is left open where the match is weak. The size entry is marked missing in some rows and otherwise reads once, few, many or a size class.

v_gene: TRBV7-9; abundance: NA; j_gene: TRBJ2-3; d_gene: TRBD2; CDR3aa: CASIGRLAGEVDTQYF; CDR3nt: TGTGCCAGCATCGGACGACTAGCGGGGGAGGTAGATACGCAGTATTTT
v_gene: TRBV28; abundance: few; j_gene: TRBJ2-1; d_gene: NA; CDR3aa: CASSLWAGEQFF; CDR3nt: TGTGCCAGCAGTTTATGGGCCGGTGAGCAGTTCTTC
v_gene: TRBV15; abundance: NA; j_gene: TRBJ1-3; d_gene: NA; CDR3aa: CATSRDAGRSRRGGNTIYF; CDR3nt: TGTGCCACCAGCAGAGACGCCGGGAGGTCCCGGAGAGGTGGAAACACCATATATTTT
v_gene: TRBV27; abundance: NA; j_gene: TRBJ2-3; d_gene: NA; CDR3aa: CASSPRGVPAAYLDGTQYF; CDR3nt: TGTGCCAGCAGTCCCCGAGGGGTCCCAGCGGCCTACCTCGATGGTACGCAGTATTTT
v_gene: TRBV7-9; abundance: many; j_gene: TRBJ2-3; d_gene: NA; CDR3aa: CASSPDRGDTQYF; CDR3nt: TGTGCCAGCAGTCCTGATAGGGGAGATACGCAGTATTTT
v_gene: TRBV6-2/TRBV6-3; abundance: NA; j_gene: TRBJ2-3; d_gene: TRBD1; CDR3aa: CASSLWDRGTTDTQYF; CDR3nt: TGTGCCAGCAGCCTTTGGGACAGGGGAACTACAGATACGCAGTATTTT
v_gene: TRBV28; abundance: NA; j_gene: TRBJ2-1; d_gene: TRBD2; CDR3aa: CASSRIYWRGDSNEQFF; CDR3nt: TGTGCCAGCAGTCGGATCTATTGGCGGGGGGATTCCAATGAGCAGTTCTTC
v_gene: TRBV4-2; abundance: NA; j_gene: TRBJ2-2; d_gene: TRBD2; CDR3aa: CASSPRGTSGEMNTGELFF; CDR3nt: TGTGCCAGCAGCCCACGAGGGACTAGCGGGGAAATGAACACCGGGGAGCTGTTTTTT
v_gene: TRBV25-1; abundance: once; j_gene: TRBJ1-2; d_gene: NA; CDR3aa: CASSEYNGVCYGYTF; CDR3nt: TGTGCCAGCAGTGAATATAACGGGGTGTGCTATGGCTACACCTTC
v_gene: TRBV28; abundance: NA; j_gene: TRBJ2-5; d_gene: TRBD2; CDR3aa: CASSSGTSGGRGETQYF; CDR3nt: TGTGCCAGCAGTTCCGGGACTAGCGGGGGCCGGGGAGAGACCCAGTACTTC
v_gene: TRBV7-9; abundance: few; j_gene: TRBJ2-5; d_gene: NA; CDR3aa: CASSSGRETQYF; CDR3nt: TGTGCCAGCAGCTCAGGGCGGGAGACCCAGTACTTC
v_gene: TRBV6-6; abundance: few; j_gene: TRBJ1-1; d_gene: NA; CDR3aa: CASMGGGVTEAFF; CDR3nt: TGTGCCAGCATGGGGGGGGGAGTCACTGAAGCTTTCTTT
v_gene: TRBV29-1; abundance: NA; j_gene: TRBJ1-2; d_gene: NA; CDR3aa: CSVEATDWNYGYTF; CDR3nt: TGCAGCGTTGAAGCCACGGACTGGAACTATGGCTACACCTTC
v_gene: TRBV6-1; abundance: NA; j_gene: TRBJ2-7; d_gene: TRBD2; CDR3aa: CASSSQTSGVREQYF; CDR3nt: TGTGCCAGCAGTTCCCAGACTAGCGGGGTGCGAGAGCAGTACTTC
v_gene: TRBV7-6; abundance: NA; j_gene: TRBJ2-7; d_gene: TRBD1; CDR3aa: CASSSGQGKPYF; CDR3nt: TGTGCCAGCAGCTCGGGACAGGGGAAACCGTACTTC
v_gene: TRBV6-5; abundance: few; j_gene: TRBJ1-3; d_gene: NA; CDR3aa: CASSYGWDLVNTIYF; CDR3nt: TGTGCCAGCAGTTACGGATGGGACTTGGTGAACACCATATATTTT
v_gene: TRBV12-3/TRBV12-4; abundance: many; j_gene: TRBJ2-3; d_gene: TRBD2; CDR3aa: CASSKTSGGPTDTQYF; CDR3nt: TGTGCCAGCAGTAAAACTAGCGGGGGCCCCACAGATACGCAGTATTTT
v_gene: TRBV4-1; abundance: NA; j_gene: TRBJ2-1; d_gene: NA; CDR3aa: CASSHGGVYEQFF; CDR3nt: TGCGCCAGCAGCCACGGCGGCGTATATGAGCAGTTCTTC
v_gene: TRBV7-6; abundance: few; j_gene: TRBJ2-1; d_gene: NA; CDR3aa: CASSLGEGGHEQFF; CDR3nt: TGTGCCAGCAGCTTAGGCGAAGGGGGACATGAGCAGTTCTTC
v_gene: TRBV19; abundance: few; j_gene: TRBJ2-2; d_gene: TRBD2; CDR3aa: CASSLGLAGANTGELFF; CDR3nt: TGTGCCAGTAGCTTGGGACTAGCGGGGGCGAACACCGGGGAGCTGTTTTTT
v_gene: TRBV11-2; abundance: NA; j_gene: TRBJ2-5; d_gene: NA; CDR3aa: CASSSPDEIQETQYF; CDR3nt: TGTGCCAGCAGCTCCCCTGATGAAATCCAAGAGACCCAGTACTTC
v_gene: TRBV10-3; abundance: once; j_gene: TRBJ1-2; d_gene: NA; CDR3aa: CAISEVSDGYTF; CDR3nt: TGTGCCATCAGTGAAGTCAGTGATGGCTACACCTTC